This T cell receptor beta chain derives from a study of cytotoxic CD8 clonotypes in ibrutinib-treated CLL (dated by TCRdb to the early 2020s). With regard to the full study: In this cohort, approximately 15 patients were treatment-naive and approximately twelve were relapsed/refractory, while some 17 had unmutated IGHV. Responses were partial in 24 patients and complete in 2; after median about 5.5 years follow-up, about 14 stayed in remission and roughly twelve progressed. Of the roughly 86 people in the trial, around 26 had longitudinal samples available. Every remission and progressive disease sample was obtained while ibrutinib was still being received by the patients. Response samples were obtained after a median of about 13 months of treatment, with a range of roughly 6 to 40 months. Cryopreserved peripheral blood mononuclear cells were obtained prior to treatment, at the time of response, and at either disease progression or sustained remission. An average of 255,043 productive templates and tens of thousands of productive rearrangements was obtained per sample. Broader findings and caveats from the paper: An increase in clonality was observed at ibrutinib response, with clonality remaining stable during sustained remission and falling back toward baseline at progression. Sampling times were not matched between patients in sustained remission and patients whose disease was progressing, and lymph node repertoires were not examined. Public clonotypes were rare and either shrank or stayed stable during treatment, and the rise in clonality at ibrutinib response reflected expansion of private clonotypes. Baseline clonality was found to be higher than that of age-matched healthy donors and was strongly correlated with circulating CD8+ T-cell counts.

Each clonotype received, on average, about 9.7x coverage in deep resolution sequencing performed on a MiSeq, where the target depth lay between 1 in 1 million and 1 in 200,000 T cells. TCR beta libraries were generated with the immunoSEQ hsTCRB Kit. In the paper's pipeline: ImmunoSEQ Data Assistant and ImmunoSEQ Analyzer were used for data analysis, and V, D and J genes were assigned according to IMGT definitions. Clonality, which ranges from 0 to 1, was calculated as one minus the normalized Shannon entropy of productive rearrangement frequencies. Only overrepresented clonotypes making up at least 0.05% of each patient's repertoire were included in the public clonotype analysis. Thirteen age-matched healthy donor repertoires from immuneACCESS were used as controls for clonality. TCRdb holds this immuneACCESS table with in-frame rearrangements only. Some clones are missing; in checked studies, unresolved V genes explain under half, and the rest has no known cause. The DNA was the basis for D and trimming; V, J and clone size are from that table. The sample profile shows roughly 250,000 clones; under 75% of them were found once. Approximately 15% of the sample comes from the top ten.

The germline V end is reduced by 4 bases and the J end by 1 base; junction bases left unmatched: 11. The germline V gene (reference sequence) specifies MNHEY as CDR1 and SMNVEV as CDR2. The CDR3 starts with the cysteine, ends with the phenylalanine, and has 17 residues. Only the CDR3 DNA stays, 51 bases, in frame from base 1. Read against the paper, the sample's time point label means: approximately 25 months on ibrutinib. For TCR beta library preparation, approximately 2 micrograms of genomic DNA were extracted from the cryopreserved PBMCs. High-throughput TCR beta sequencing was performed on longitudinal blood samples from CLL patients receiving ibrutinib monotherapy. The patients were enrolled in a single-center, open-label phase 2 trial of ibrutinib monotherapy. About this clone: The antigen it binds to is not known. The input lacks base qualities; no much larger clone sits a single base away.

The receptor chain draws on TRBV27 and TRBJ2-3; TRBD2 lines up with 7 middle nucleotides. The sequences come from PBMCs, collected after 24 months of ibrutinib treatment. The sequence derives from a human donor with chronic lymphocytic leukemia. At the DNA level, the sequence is TGTGCCAGCAGTTCTGGGAGTGGGGGGGTGGGCACAGATACGCAGTATTTT. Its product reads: CASSSGSGGVGTDTQYF.